This T cell receptor (beta chain) comes out of a study of type 1 regulatory T cells. The overall study: This in vitro CD4 product, T-allo10, is enriched for Tr1 cells and alloantigen-specific.

MiXCR, applied by TCRdb to the reads, yields one record per CDR3 protein. The sample includes about 62,000 distinct CDR3 sequences, 60% to 80% of them seen just once. The CDR3 sequence is 13 residues long. CDR1 MNHNS and CDR2 SASEGT come from the germline V gene. V was pared by 3 bases and J by 5 bases, with 8 bases between. This clonotype was counted only a few times. Its antigen is undetermined. Study results and limitations: Compared with non-Tr1 cells, Tr1 cells showed a narrower TCR repertoire.

The sample comprised cultured non-Tr1 T cells, either the whole culture or a sorted T cell fraction (not recorded which). This TCR was recovered from a human donor in good health. This chain connects TRBV6-1 to TRBJ2-1, with D possibly being TRBD1 (6 bases). The CDR3 bases are TGTGCCAGCAGTGAGGGGGCTCACAATGAGCAGTTCTTC. This translates into CASSEGAHNEQFF.